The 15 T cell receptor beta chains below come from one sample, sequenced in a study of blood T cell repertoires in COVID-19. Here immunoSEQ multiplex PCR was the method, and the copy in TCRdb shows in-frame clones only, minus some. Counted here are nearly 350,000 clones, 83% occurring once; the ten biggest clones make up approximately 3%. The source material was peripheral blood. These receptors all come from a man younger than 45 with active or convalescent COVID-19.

The CDR3 bases are TGTGCCAGCAGCTTAGATCAGGGAATAAATTCACCCCTCCACTTT. Its protein product is CASSLDQGINSPLHF. This chain joins TRBV11-3 and TRBJ1-6; a possible D gene is TRBD1 (5 bases). This CDR3 is built from 15 residues. The ends were cut back, 0 bases at V and 7 bases at J, with 10 bases in the middle. The germline CDR1 and CDR2 sequences are SGHNT and YENEEA.

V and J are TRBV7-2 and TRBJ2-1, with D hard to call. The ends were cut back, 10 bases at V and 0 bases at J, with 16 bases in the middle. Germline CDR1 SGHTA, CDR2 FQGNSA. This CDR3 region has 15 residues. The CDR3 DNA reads TGTGCCACCCACCTTAGCCCGAGCTCCTACAATGAGCAGTTCTTC. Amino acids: CATHLSPSSYNEQFF.

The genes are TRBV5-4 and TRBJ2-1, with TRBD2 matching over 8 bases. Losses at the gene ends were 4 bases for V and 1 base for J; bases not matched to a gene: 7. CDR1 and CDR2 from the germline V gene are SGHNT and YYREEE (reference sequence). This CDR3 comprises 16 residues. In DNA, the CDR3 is TGTGCCAGCAGCCCTGGTGCGGGAGGATCCTACAATGAGCAGTTCTTC. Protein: CASSPGAGGSYNEQFF. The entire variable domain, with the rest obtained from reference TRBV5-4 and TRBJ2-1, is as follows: ETGVTQSPTHLIKTRGQQVTLRCSSQSGHNTVSWYQQALGQGPQFIFQYYREEENGRGNFPPRFSGLQFPNYSSELNVNALELDDSALYLCASSPGAGGSYNEQFFGPGTRLTVL.

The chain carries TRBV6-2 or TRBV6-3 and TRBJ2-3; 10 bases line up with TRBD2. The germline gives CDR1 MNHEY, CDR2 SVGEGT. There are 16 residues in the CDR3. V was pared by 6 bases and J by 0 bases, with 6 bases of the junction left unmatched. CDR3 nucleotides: TGTGCCAGCAGCCGAGCGACTAGCGGGAGCACAGATACGCAGTATTTT. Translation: CASSRATSGSTDTQYF.

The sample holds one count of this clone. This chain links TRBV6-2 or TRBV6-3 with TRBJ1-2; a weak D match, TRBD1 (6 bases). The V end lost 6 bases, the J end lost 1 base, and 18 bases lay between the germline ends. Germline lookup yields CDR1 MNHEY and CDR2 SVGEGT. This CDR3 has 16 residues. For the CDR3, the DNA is TGTGCCAGCAGCTCCCCTCATGGGGGACATAACTATGGCTACACCTTC. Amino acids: CASSSPHGGHNYGYTF.

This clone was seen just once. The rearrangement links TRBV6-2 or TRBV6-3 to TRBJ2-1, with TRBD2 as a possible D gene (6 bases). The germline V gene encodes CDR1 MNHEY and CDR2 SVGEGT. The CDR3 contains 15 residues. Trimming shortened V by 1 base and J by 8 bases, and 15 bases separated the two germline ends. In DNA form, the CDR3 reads TGTGCCAGCAGTTACTTAAAGGGCTGGGAGGATGAGCAGTTCTTC. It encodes CASSYLKGWEDEQFF.

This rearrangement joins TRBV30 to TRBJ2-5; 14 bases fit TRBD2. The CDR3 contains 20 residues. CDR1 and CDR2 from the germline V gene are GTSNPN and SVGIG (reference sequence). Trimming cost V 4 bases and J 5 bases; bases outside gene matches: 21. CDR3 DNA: TGTGCCTGGATTAGCCCCTTATGGCCGGGACTAGCGGGAGCGGCGGAGACCCAGTACTTC. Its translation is CAWISPLWPGLAGAAETQYF.

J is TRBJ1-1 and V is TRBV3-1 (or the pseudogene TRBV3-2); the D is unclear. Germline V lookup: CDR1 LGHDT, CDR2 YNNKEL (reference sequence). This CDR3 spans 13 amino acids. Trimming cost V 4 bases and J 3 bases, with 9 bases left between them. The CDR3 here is CASSRKTDTEAFF. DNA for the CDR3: TGTGCCAGCAGCCGTAAAACGGACACTGAAGCTTTCTTT.

The CDR3 sequence: CASSTPLGPLHF. DNA for the CDR3: TGTGCCAGTAGTACCCCCCTAGGACCCCTCCACTTT. The rearrangement links TRBV19 to TRBJ1-6, with no clear D. CDR3 length: 12 residues. V gave up 4 bases and J gave up 12 bases, with 10 bases separating them. Germline assignment: CDR1 LNHDA and CDR2 SQIVND (reference sequence).

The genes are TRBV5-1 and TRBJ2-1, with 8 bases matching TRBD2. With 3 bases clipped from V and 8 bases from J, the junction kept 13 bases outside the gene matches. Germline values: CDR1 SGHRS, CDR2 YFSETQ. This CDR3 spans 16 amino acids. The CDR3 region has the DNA TGCGCCAGCAGCTCGCCCACTAGCGGCCCTTGGCATGAGCAGTTCTTC. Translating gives CASSSPTSGPWHEQFF.

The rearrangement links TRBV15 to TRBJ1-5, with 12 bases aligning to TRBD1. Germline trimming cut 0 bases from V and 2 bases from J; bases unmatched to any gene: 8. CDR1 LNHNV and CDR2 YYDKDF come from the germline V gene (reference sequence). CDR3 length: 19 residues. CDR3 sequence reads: CATSREGTGGYGGNQPQHF. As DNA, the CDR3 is TGTGCCACCAGCAGAGAAGGGACAGGGGGCTATGGTGGCAATCAGCCCCAGCATTTT.

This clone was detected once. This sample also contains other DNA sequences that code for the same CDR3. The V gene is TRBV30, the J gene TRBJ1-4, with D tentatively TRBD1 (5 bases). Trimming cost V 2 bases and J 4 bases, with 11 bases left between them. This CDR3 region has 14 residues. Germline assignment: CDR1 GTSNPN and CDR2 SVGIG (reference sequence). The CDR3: CAWSPDSLNEKLFF. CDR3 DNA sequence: TGTGCCTGGAGTCCCGACAGCCTTAATGAAAAACTGTTTTTT.

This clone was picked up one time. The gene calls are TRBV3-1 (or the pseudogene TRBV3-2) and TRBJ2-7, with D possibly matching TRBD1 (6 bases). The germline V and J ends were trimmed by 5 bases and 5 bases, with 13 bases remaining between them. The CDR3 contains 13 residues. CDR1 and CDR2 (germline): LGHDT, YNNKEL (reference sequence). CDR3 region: CASSANRAHEQYF. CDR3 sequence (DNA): TGTGCCAGCAGCGCCAACAGGGCTCACGAGCAGTACTTC.

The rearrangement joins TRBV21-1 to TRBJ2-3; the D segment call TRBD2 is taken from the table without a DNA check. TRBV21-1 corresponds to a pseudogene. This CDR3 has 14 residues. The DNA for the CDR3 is TGTGCCCGTCTTAGGCGGACTAGCACAGATACGCAGTATTTT. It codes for CARLRRTSTDTQYF.

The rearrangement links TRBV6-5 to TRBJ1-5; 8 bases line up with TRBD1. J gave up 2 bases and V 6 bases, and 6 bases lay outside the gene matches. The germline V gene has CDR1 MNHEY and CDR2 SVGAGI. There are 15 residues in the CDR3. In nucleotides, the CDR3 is TGTGCCAGCAGGGGATCGGGACAGGGCAATCAGCCCCAGCATTTT. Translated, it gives CASRGSGQGNQPQHF.